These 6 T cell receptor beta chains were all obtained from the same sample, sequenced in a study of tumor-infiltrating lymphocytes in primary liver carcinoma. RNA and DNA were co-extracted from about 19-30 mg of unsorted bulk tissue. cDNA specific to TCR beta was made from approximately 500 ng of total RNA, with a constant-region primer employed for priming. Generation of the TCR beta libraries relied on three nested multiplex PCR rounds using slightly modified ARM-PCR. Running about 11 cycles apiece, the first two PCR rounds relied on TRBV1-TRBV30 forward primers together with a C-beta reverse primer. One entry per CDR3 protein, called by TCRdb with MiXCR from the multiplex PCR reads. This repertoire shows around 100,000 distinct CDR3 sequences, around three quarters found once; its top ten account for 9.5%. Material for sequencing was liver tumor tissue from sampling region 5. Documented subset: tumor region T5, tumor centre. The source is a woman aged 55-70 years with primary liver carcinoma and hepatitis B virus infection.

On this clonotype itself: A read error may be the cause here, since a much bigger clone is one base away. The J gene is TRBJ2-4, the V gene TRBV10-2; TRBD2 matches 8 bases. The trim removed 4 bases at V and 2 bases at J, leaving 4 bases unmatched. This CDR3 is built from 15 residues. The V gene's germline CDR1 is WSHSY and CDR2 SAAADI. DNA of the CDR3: TGCGCCAGCAGTGTACTAGCGGTAACCAAAAACATTCAGTACTTC. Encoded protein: CASSVLAVTKNIQYF.

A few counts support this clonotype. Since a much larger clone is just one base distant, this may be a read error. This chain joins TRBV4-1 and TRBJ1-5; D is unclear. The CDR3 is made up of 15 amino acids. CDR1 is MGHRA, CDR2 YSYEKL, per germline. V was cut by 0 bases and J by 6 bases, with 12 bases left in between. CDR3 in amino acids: CASSQDLAGSQPQHF. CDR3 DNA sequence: TGCGCCAGCAGCCAAGATCTGGCCGGTAGTCAGCCCCAGCATTTT.

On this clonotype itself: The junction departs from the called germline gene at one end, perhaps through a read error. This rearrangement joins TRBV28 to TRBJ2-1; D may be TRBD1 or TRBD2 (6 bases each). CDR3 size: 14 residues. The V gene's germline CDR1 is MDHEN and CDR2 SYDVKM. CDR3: CTSSLGLGASEQFF. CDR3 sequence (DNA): TGTACCAGCAGTTTGGGACTGGGGGCGAGTGAGCAGTTCTTC.

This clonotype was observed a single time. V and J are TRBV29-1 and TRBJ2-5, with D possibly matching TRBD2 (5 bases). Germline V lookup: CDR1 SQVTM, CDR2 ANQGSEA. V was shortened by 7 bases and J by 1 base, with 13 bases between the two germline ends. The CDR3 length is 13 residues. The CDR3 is CSAEGGAQETQYF. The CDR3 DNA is TGCAGCGCTGAGGGTGGCGCCCAAGAGACCCAGTACTTC.

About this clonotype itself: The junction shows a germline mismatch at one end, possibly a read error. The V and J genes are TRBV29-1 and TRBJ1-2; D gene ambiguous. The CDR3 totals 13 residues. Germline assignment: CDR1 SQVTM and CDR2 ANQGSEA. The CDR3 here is CSAGPGKNYDYTF. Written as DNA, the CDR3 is TGCAGCGCCGGACCCGGGAAAAACTATGACTACACCTTC.

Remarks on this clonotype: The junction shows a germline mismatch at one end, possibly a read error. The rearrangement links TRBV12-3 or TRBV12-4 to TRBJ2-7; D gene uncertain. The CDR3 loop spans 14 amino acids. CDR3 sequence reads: CAGSLGLGVYEQYF. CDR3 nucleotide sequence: TGTGCCGGCAGTTTAGGGCTAGGCGTCTACGAACAGTACTTC.